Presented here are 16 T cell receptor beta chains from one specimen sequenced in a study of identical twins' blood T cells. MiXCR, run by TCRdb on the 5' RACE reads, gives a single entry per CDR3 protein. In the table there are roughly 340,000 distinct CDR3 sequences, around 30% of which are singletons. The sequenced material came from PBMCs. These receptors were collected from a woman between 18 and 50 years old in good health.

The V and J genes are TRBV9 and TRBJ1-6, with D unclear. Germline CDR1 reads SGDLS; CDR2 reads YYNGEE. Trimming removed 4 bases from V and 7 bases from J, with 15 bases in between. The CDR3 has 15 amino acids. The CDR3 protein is CASSPRPPNNSPLHF. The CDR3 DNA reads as TGTGCCAGCAGCCCGCGACCGCCCAACAATTCACCCCTCCACTTT.

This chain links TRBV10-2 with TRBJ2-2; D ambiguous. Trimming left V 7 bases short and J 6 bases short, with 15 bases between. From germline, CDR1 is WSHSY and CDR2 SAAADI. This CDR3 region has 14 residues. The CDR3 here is CASTSTIGAGELFF. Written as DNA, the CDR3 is TGCGCCAGCACTAGTACTATAGGTGCCGGGGAGCTGTTTTTT.

CDR3: CASSARGHGYTF. CDR3 nucleotides: TGTGCCAGCAGTGCCAGGGGGCATGGCTACACCTTC. The chain combines TRBV25-1 with TRBJ1-2; 8 positions match TRBD1. Germline V CDR1 and CDR2: MGHDK, SYGVNS. The J segment lost 6 bases and the V segment lost 4 bases, leaving 1 base of the junction unmatched. The CDR3 length is 12 residues.

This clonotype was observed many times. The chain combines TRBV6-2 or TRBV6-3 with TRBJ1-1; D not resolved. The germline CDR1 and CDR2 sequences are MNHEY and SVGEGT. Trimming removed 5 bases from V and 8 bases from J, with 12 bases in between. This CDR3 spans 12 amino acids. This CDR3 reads CASSDRFLEAFF. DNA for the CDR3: TGTGCCAGCAGTGACCGGTTCTTGGAAGCTTTCTTT.

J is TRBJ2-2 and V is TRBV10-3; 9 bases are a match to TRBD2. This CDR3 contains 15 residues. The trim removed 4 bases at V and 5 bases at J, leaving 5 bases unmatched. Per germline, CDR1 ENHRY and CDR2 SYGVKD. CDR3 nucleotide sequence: TGTGCCATCAGTGGACTAGCGGTAGTTACCGGGGAGCTGTTTTTT. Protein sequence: CAISGLAVVTGELFF.

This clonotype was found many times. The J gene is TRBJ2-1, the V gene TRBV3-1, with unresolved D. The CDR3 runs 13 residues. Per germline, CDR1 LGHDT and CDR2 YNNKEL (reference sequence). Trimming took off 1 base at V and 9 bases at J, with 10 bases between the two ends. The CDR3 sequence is CASSQVTWGEQFF. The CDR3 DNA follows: TGTGCCAGCAGCCAAGTTACATGGGGTGAGCAGTTCTTC.

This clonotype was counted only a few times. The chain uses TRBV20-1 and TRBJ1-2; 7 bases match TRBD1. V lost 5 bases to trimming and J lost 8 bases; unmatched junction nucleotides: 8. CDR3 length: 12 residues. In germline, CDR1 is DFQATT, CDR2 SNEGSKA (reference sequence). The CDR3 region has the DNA TGCAGTGCTCCGCAACACAGGGGAGGCTACACCTTC. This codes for CSAPQHRGGYTF.

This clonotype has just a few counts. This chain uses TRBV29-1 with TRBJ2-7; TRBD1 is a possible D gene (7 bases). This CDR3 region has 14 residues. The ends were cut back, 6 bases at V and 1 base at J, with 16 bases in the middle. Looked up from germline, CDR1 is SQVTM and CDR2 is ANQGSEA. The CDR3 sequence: CSVVKTGTSYEQYF. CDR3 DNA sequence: TGCAGCGTGGTGAAGACAGGGACTTCCTACGAGCAGTACTTC.

CDR3 residues: CASSHLLGRARDTGELFF. DNA for the CDR3: TGCGCCAGCAGCCACCTTTTAGGTAGGGCTAGGGACACCGGGGAGCTGTTTTTT. The chain employs TRBV4-1 and TRBJ2-2; D gene unclear. The germline V and J ends were trimmed by 3 bases and 3 bases, with 20 bases remaining between them. From germline, CDR1 is MGHRA and CDR2 YSYEKL. The CDR3 is 18 residues long.

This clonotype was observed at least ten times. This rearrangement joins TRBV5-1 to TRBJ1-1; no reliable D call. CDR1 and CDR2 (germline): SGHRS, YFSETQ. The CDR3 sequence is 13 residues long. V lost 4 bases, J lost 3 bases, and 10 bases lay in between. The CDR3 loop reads CASSLAVDTEAFF. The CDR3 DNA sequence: TGCGCCAGCAGCCTAGCTGTCGACACTGAAGCTTTCTTT.

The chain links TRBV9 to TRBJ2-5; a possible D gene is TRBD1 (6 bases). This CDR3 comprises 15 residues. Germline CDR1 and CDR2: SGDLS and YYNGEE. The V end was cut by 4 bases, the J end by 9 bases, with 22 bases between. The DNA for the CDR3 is TGTGCCAGCAGCCCCAGGGACAAGACTCTTGGGGCCCAGTACTTC. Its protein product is CASSPRDKTLGAQYF. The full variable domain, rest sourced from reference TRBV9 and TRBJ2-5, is DSGVTQTPKHLITATGQRVTLRCSPRSGDLSVYWYQQSLDQGLQFLIQYYNGEERAKGNILERFSAQQFPDLHSELNLSSLELGDSALYFCASSPRDKTLGAQYFGPGTRLLVL.

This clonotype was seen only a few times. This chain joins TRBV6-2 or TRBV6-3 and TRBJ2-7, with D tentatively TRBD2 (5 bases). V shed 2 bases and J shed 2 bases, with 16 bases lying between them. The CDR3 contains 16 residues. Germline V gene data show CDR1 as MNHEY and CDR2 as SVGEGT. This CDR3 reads CASSYPAVSGTYEQYF. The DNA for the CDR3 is TGTGCCAGCAGTTACCCAGCCGTGAGCGGAACCTACGAGCAGTACTTC.

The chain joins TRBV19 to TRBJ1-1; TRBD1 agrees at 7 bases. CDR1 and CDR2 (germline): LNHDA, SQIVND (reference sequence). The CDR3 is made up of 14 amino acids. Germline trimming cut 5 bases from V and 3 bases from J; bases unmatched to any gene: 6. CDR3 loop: CASSSYRGDTEAFF. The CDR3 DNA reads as TGTGCCAGTAGTTCATACAGGGGAGACACTGAAGCTTTCTTT.

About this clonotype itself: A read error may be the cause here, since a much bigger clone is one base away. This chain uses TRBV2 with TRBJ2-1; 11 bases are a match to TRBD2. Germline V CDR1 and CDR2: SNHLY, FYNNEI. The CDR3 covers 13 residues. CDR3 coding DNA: TGTGCCAGCCGACTAGCGGGAAACAATGGGCAGTTCTTC. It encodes CASRLAGNNGQFF.

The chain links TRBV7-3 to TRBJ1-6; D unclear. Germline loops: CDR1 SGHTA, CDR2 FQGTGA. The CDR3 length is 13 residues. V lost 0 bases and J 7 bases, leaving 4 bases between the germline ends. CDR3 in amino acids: CASSLTGNSPLHF. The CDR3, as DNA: TGTGCCAGCAGCTTAACGGGGAATTCACCCCTCCACTTT. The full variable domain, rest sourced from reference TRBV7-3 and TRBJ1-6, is GAGVSQTPSNKVTEKGKYVELRCDPISGHTALYWYRQSLGQGPEFLIYFQGTGAADDSGLPNDRFFAVRPEGSVSTLKIQRTERGDSAVYLCASSLTGNSPLHFGNGTRLTVT.

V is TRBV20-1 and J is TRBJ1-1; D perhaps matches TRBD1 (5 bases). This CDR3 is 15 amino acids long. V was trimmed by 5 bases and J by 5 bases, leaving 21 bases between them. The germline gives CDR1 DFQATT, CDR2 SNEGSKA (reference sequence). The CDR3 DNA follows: TGCAGTGCTGGCGGCCTCGACCCTCAGGGAACTGAAGCTTTCTTT. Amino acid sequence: CSAGGLDPQGTEAFF.